The 29 T cell receptor beta chains below were found in one sample sequenced in a study of T cell repertoires in cytomegalovirus infection. TCRdb analysed the reads with MiXCR anew, one entry per CDR3 protein. The sample consists of approximately 600,000 distinct CDR3 sequences, just under 40% of them appearing once. These receptors' antigens are unknown. This material consisted of cultured PBMCs, taken from culture after CMV antigen stimulation. Receptor source: a human donor in good health (CMV status not recorded). Some clones in this sample may be carry-over from other donors' samples.

The chain combines TRBV4-2 with TRBJ2-7, with D perhaps assigned TRBD1 or TRBD2 (5 bases each). Germline V gene sequence: CDR1 LGHNA, CDR2 YNFKEQ. The CDR3 is made up of 17 amino acids. Trimming took 2 bases from V and 3 from J, leaving 20 bases between them. The CDR3 sequence: CASSQLRFGTNDYEQYF. The DNA of the CDR3 is TGTGCCAGCAGCCAATTGCGCTTCGGGACCAACGACTACGAGCAGTACTTC.

This chain connects TRBV28 to TRBJ2-7, with D perhaps matching TRBD2 (6 bases). The CDR3 has 15 amino acids. CDR1 is MDHEN, CDR2 SYDVKM, per germline. Trimming left V 6 bases short and J 4 bases short, with 19 bases between. CDR3 in DNA: TGTGCCAGCAGCCCCGCCTCGAGGGCGGGATACGAGCAGTACTTC. Amino acids: CASSPASRAGYEQYF.

As DNA, the CDR3 is TGTGCCAGCAGGATAAAGGCGGGCGAGACCCAGTACTTC. Its protein is CASRIKAGETQYF. The chain uses TRBV7-2 and TRBJ2-5, with D possibly being TRBD2 (5 bases). This CDR3 is built from 13 residues. V was trimmed by 6 bases and J by 5 bases, leaving 13 bases between them. In germline, CDR1 is SGHTA, CDR2 FQGNSA.

The V and J genes are TRBV18 and TRBJ1-3; 7 nucleotides agree with TRBD1. V lost 1 base to trimming and J lost 0 bases; unmatched junction nucleotides: 6. The CDR3 spans 17 residues. Germline-derived CDR1 and CDR2 are KGHSH and LQKENI. CDR3 DNA: TGTGCCAGCTCACCACAAGGACAGGCTCTCTCTGGAAACACCATATATTTT. Translating gives CASSPQGQALSGNTIYF. The full variable domain, with the rest looked up from reference TRBV18 and TRBJ1-3, is NAGVMQNPRHLVRRRGQEARLRCSPMKGHSHVYWYRQLPEEGLKFMVYLQKENIIDESGMPKERFSAEFPKEGPSILRIQQVVRGDSAAYFCASSPQGQALSGNTIYFGEGSWLTVV.

This clonotype came up a few times. The CDR3 here is CASSQDQGRGLNSPLHF. The CDR3 DNA reads as TGTGCCAGCAGCCAAGATCAGGGCAGGGGGCTTAATTCACCCCTCCACTTT. This chain joins TRBV4-2 and TRBJ1-6, with 8 bases that match TRBD1. The V gene end was trimmed by 0 bases and the J gene end by 6 bases; junction bases not matched to a gene: 7. CDR3 length equals 17 residues. CDR1 is LGHNA and CDR2 is YNFKEQ in the germline V gene.

The rearrangement uses TRBV7-9 and TRBJ1-4; D not resolved. This CDR3 is built from 17 residues. Germline V gene data show CDR1 as SEHNR and CDR2 as FQNEAQ (reference sequence). Trimming removed 0 bases at V and 1 base at J, with 12 bases between. CDR3 sequence (DNA): TGTGCCAGCAGCTTAGCCATTGGCAGGTTAACTAATGAAAAACTGTTTTTT. Protein: CASSLAIGRLTNEKLFF.

The sample holds a few counts of this clonotype. The chain combines TRBV7-9 with TRBJ2-5; 7 positions match TRBD2. V trimming: 3 bases; J trimming: 5 bases; junction bases outside the gene matches: 9. The CDR3 runs 15 residues. Germline V lookup: CDR1 SEHNR, CDR2 FQNEAQ (reference sequence). The CDR3 region is CASSLKAGVQETQYF. The DNA for the CDR3 is TGTGCCAGCAGCTTGAAGGCGGGAGTTCAGGAGACCCAGTACTTC.

This rearrangement joins TRBV20-1 to TRBJ2-3; the D is unclear. V gave up 8 bases and J gave up 1 base, with 10 bases separating them. CDR1 DFQATT and CDR2 SNEGSKA come from the germline V gene (reference sequence). The CDR3 length is 12 residues. The chain's CDR3 is CSSGGGTDTQYF. The CDR3 DNA follows: TGCAGTTCGGGTGGGGGCACAGATACGCAGTATTTT.

The chain combines TRBV7-9 with TRBJ1-6, with TRBD1 matching 8 bases. V lost 1 base and J lost 7; bases outside the gene matches: 3. In germline, CDR1 is SEHNR, CDR2 FQNEAQ (reference sequence). CDR3 length equals 15 residues. This CDR3 is CASSLGTGRNSPLHF. For the CDR3, the DNA is TGTGCCAGCAGCTTAGGGACAGGGAGGAATTCACCCCTCCACTTT.

This clonotype was detected once. The rearrangement links TRBV7-2 to TRBJ1-6, with D unclear. Germline V gene data show CDR1 as SGHTA and CDR2 as FQGNSA. Trimming removed 8 bases at V and 7 bases at J, with 12 bases between. This CDR3 region has 13 residues. The CDR3 sequence: CASGSDRNSPLHF. The CDR3, as DNA: TGTGCCAGCGGGTCTGACCGAAATTCACCCCTCCACTTT.

This chain links TRBV7-2 with TRBJ2-1, with D perhaps matching TRBD2 (6 bases). Trimming shortened V by 5 bases and J by 4 bases, and 9 bases separated the two germline ends. The CDR3 sequence is 13 residues long. Looked up from germline, CDR1 is SGHTA and CDR2 is FQGNSA. In nucleotides, the CDR3 is TGTGCCAGCAGCCGAGGACTATACAATGAGCAGTTCTTC. Amino acids: CASSRGLYNEQFF.

In DNA, the CDR3 is TGTGCCAGCACTAAATATCCGGGTGAGCAGTTCTTC. This encodes CASTKYPGEQFF. The V gene is TRBV6-2 or TRBV6-3, the J gene TRBJ2-1; D call uncertain. The CDR3 is 12 amino acids. The germline gives CDR1 MNHEY, CDR2 SVGEGT. Trimming shortened V by 7 bases and J by 9 bases, and 13 bases separated the two germline ends.

Turning to this clonotype: This may stem from a read error, because a much larger clone lies one nucleotide away. This rearrangement joins TRBV7-2 to TRBJ2-7, with 7 bases fitting TRBD1. Germline trimming cut 1 base from V and 5 bases from J; bases unmatched to any gene: 8. Germline loops: CDR1 SGHTA, CDR2 FQGNSA. The CDR3 is 15 residues long. The CDR3 spells CASSLEQGYVNEQYF. DNA of the CDR3: TGTGCCAGCAGCTTAGAACAGGGGTATGTCAACGAGCAGTACTTC.

As to this clonotype: This may come from a read error, since a much larger clone is one base off. The gene calls are TRBV12-3 or TRBV12-4 and TRBJ2-6; D is uncertain. Deletions cut 6 bases from V and 2 bases from J, with 5 bases between. CDR3 length: 13 residues. The CDR3 DNA reads TGTGCCAGCAGAGAGACTGGGGCCAACGTCCTGACTTTC. It encodes CASRETGANVLTF.

This clonotype was detected a few times. The rearrangement links TRBV6-2 or TRBV6-3 to TRBJ2-1; 10 nucleotides match TRBD2. V lost 8 bases, J lost 8 bases, and 12 bases stayed unmatched. Germline V gene lookup returns CDR1 MNHEY and CDR2 SVGEGT. This CDR3 has 15 residues. The CDR3 reads CASDPDPGLAHEQFF. In nucleotides, the CDR3 is TGTGCCAGCGACCCGGACCCGGGACTAGCGCATGAGCAGTTCTTC.

This clonotype has just a few counts. The chain carries TRBV20-1 and TRBJ1-4; D is unclear. The CDR3 covers 13 residues. CDR1 and CDR2 from the germline V gene are DFQATT and SNEGSKA (reference sequence). Trimming stripped 3 bases from V and 3 bases from J, with 8 bases between. CDR3 loop: CSASLGPNEKLFF. The DNA of the CDR3 is TGCAGTGCTAGCCTAGGACCTAATGAAAAACTGTTTTTT.

The sample holds a few counts of this clonotype. The chain recombines TRBV20-1 with TRBJ2-5, with D possibly being TRBD2 (5 bases). V lost 6 bases, J lost 5 bases, and 25 bases lay in between. Germline values: CDR1 DFQATT, CDR2 SNEGSKA (reference sequence). The length of the CDR3 is 16 residues. The CDR3 DNA follows: TGCAGTGCCGAAGTTGCAGGACTTCGCTTCGGTGAGACCCAGTACTTC. This sequence encodes CSAEVAGLRFGETQYF.

The gene calls are TRBV10-3 and TRBJ2-3; 8 bases line up with TRBD1. Trimming removed 3 bases from V and 0 bases from J; junction bases left unmatched: 2. Germline-derived CDR1 and CDR2 are ENHRY and SYGVKD. The CDR3 contains 15 residues. CDR3: CAISEGTGSTDTQYF. CDR3 DNA sequence: TGTGCCATCAGTGAAGGGACAGGTAGCACAGATACGCAGTATTTT.

In this sample, this clonotype turned up a few times. The rearrangement joins TRBV7-6 to TRBJ2-5; D is tentatively TRBD1 or TRBD2 (6 bases each). The CDR3 runs to 14 residues. CDR1 is SGHVS and CDR2 is FNYEAQ in the germline V gene. With 5 bases removed from V and 5 bases from J, the gap between germline ends came to 15 bases. The CDR3 nucleotides are TGTGCCAGCAGCCCAAGGGGGGCTGGGGAGACCCAGTACTTC. This translates into CASSPRGAGETQYF.

V usage is TRBV28 and J usage is TRBJ1-2; weak D call: TRBD1 (6 bases). The germline gives CDR1 MDHEN, CDR2 SYDVKM. V was cut by 4 bases and J by 4 bases, with 16 bases left in between. The CDR3 consists of 15 residues. CDR3 residues: CASSSYRERSYGYTF. The DNA for the CDR3 is TGTGCCAGCAGTTCTTACAGGGAGCGGAGCTATGGCTACACCTTC.

The chain couples TRBV28 to TRBJ1-2, with 8 bases lining up with TRBD1. Germline assignment: CDR1 MDHEN and CDR2 SYDVKM. The V gene end was trimmed by 5 bases and the J gene end by 4 bases; junction bases not matched to a gene: 3. This CDR3 has 13 amino acids. The CDR3 loop is CASSGTGVYGYTF. CDR3 nucleotides: TGTGCCAGCAGTGGGACAGGAGTCTATGGCTACACCTTC.

In regard to this clonotype: A much larger clone sits a single nucleotide away, making a read error possible. Given the absence of the conserved phenylalanine or tryptophan at the CDR3 end, a read error is likely. The chain carries TRBV7-2 and TRBJ1-5; TRBD1 is a possible D gene (5 bases). The germline V gene has CDR1 SGHTA and CDR2 FQGNSA. With 1 base removed from V and 6 bases from J, the gap between germline ends came to 13 bases. The CDR3 extends over 15 amino acids. CDR3 sequence (DNA): TGTGCCAGCAGCTTAGTTGGGGGTTCAGGTCAGCCCCAGCATTGT. Translating gives CASSLVGGSGQPQHC.

The V call is TRBV5-4, the J call TRBJ2-3, with TRBD2 matching 8 bases. Losses at the gene ends were 2 bases for V and 5 bases for J; bases not matched to a gene: 4. The CDR3 is 14 amino acids. Germline V gene lookup returns CDR1 SGHNT and CDR2 YYREEE (reference sequence). CDR3 region: CASSFLAGGDTQYF. In nucleotides, the CDR3 is TGTGCCAGCAGCTTCCTTGCGGGGGGAGATACGCAGTATTTT.

The chain has TRBV20-1 and TRBJ2-3; 8 bases map to TRBD1. V lost 6 bases to trimming and J lost 5 bases; unmatched junction nucleotides: 10. The CDR3 has 14 amino acids. Germline assignment: CDR1 DFQATT and CDR2 SNEGSKA (reference sequence). CDR3 coding DNA: TGCAGTGCGCCGGACAGGGTGAGGGAAGATACGCAGTATTTT. Protein product: CSAPDRVREDTQYF.

This rearrangement joins TRBV25-1 to TRBJ2-3; D is perhaps TRBD1 (6 bases). V was shortened by 0 bases and J by 5 bases, with 18 bases between the two germline ends. Germline assignment: CDR1 MGHDK and CDR2 SYGVNS. The CDR3 loop spans 17 amino acids. CDR3 loop: CASSEYKGQGRGDTQYF. CDR3 nucleotides: TGTGCCAGCAGTGAATATAAGGGTCAGGGGAGAGGAGATACGCAGTATTTT.

In this sample, this clonotype turned up a few times. The CDR3 spells CASSQDVRAGGGNTQYF. The DNA of the CDR3 is TGCGCCAGCAGCCAAGACGTCCGAGCGGGAGGCGGGAATACGCAGTATTTT. The chain is built from TRBV4-3 and TRBJ2-3; 9 nucleotides agree with TRBD2. The trim removed 0 bases at V and 7 bases at J, leaving 11 bases unmatched. The length of the CDR3 is 17 residues. CDR1 and CDR2 (germline): LGHNA, YSLEER.

This clonotype appeared many times. V gene TRBV7-2 combines with J gene TRBJ2-1, with TRBD2 matching over 11 bases. The V gene's germline CDR1 is SGHTA and CDR2 FQGNSA. This CDR3 region has 17 residues. V lost 5 bases and J lost 3; bases outside the gene matches: 9. CDR3 amino acids: CASSPRVLAGGYNEQFF. The CDR3 nucleotides read TGTGCCAGCAGCCCCAGGGTCCTAGCGGGGGGCTACAATGAGCAGTTCTTC.

This clonotype was seen many times. The genes are TRBV7-2 and TRBJ1-1, with a weak D call TRBD1 (6 bases). Germline V lookup: CDR1 SGHTA, CDR2 FQGNSA. Trimming removed 1 base from V and 5 bases from J, with 17 bases in between. This CDR3 has 16 residues. The CDR3 protein is CASSLDVGGRGTEAFF. The CDR3 nucleotides read TGTGCCAGCAGCTTAGATGTTGGGGGGCGGGGGACTGAAGCTTTCTTT.

The J gene is TRBJ2-1, the V gene TRBV5-1, with D maybe TRBD2 (5 bases). The CDR3 extends over 14 amino acids. Looked up from germline, CDR1 is SGHRS and CDR2 is YFSETQ. V was clipped by 4 bases and J by 6 bases, with 14 bases between them. The CDR3 DNA follows: TGCGCCAGCAGCCCCCCGACTACTTTCAATGAGCAGTTCTTC. It translates to CASSPPTTFNEQFF.